This TCR beta chain emerged from a study of human T cells and chemical hapten exposure. As for time point: patch test 2, 6 weeks after DPC sensitization. As to treatment: therapeutic diphenylcyclopropenone sensitization with weekly scalp DPC. TCRdb recomputed calls from the RACE reads with MiXCR, one row per CDR3 protein. The table records a few hundred thousand distinct CDR3 sequences, around 6% of them present only once. Germline V lookup: CDR1 MNHEY, CDR2 SVGEGT. This CDR3 comprises 15 residues. V lost 8 bases, J lost 0 bases, and 11 bases lay in between. This clonotype was detected many times. Material: whole blood, obtained in connection with sensitization to the hapten diphenylcyclopropenone (DPC). The origin of this receptor is a woman aged 18-29 years with alopecia areata. Some clones in this sample may be carry-over from other donors' samples. The chain joins TRBV6-2 or TRBV6-3 to TRBJ1-6, with no clear D. The CDR3 bases are TGTGCCAGCCGAACCGCTCTCTCCTATAATTCACCCCTCCACTTT. Protein: CASRTALSYNSPLHF.